These 13 T cell receptor beta chains came from one sample sequenced in a study of T cells after yellow fever vaccination. Each CDR3 protein gets one entry after TCRdb re-called the 5' RACE reads with MiXCR. In the table there are approximately 120,000 distinct CDR3 sequences, about 7% of which are singletons. Here the sequenced sample was CD4+ T cells sorted from PBMCs, taken roughly 10 days after the first yellow fever vaccination. All receptors derive from a man younger than 30 who received the YFV17D yellow fever vaccine.

CDR3 DNA: TGTGCCAGCAGTGGAGCCCATCCGGGACCCATCTACAATGAGCAGTTCTTC. This codes for CASSGAHPGPIYNEQFF. The chain joins TRBV6-1 to TRBJ2-1; the D call may be TRBD1 or TRBD2 (5 bases each). V lost 4 bases and J lost 3, with 19 bases in between. There are 17 residues in the CDR3. CDR1 MNHNS and CDR2 SASEGT come from the germline V gene.

This clonotype has at least ten counts. The rearrangement links TRBV12-3 or TRBV12-4 to TRBJ2-2; the match to TRBD2 covers 12 bases. The V and J ends lost 5 bases and 1 base, in that order; junction bases with no gene match: 2. The CDR3 extends over 16 amino acids. CDR3 DNA: TGTGCCAGCAGTCAGGGACTAGCGGGGAACACCGGGGAGCTGTTTTTT. It specifies CASSQGLAGNTGELFF.

This sequence joins TRBV19 and TRBJ2-2; D is unclear. Germline V CDR1 and CDR2: LNHDA, SQIVND (reference sequence). V was cut by 4 bases and J by 3 bases, with 9 bases left in between. This CDR3 comprises 14 residues. The CDR3 is CASSTGADTGELFF. Written as DNA, the CDR3 is TGTGCCAGTAGTACGGGCGCGGACACCGGGGAGCTGTTTTTT.

In its sample, this clonotype was seen a few times. The chain has TRBV6-2 or TRBV6-3 and TRBJ2-7; perhaps TRBD2 as D (5 bases). The CDR3 totals 13 residues. V lost 6 bases and J lost 2, with 11 bases in between. Germline V gene lookup returns CDR1 MNHEY and CDR2 SVGEGT. The CDR3 protein is CASRSPGAYEQYF. The CDR3 DNA is TGTGCCAGCAGATCACCCGGGGCCTACGAGCAGTACTTC.

This clonotype has ten or more counts. The chain has TRBV7-9 and TRBJ1-4; TRBD1 aligns across 11 bases. V lost 5 bases, J lost 7 bases, and 6 bases stayed unmatched. The germline V gene has CDR1 SEHNR and CDR2 FQNEAQ (reference sequence). This CDR3 contains 15 residues. CDR3: CASSQGDRGTEKLFF. The CDR3 DNA reads as TGTGCCAGCAGCCAGGGGGACAGGGGGACTGAAAAACTGTTTTTT.

In its sample, this clonotype was seen many times. This chain connects TRBV28 to TRBJ1-2; 11 bases are a match to TRBD1. CDR1 MDHEN and CDR2 SYDVKM come from the germline V gene. CDR3 size: 16 residues. Trimming cost V 6 bases and J 1 base; bases outside gene matches: 7. CDR3 DNA: TGTGCCAGCAGCAAGGACAGGGGGCTTATTAACTATGGCTACACCTTC. Translating gives CASSKDRGLINYGYTF.

This clonotype was observed many times. The V gene is TRBV7-3, the J gene TRBJ2-3; unclear D gene. This CDR3 has 17 amino acids. Between the trimmed V and J ends, which lost 1 base and 0 bases, there was a span of 14 bases. Germline V CDR1 and CDR2: SGHTA, FQGTGA. CDR3 in DNA: TGTGCCAGCAGCTTAATCTCGGCTATCACTAGCACAGATACGCAGTATTTT. It codes for CASSLISAITSTDTQYF.

This clonotype was picked up many times. The chain employs TRBV7-2 and TRBJ1-4, with TRBD1 matching over 7 bases. V was pared by 5 bases and J by 8 bases, with 11 bases of the junction left unmatched. CDR3 length: 15 residues. Germline assignment: CDR1 SGHTA and CDR2 FQGNSA. This CDR3 is CASSANRGGWEKLFF. The CDR3 region has the DNA TGTGCCAGCAGCGCCAACAGGGGTGGCTGGGAAAAACTGTTTTTT.

The chain employs TRBV18 and TRBJ1-2, with D hard to call. Germline CDR1 reads KGHSH; CDR2 reads LQKENI. V dropped 4 bases and J dropped 6 bases, with 18 bases sitting between them. CDR3 length: 15 amino acids. CDR3 nucleotide sequence: TGTGCCAGCTCACAACTCGACACCGCGATGGATGGCTACACCTTC. Translation gives CASSQLDTAMDGYTF.

This clonotype occurred many times. The CDR3, as DNA: TGCAGTGCCCGGGACAGGGGGCTTTTCGACGAAAAACTGTTTTTT. This sequence encodes CSARDRGLFDEKLFF. The rearrangement uses TRBV20-1 and TRBJ1-4; 12 positions match TRBD1. The V gene end was trimmed by 6 bases and the J gene end by 8 bases; junction bases not matched to a gene: 10. Germline V gene data show CDR1 as DFQATT and CDR2 as SNEGSKA (reference sequence). The CDR3 has 15 residues.

This clonotype occurred many times. This chain connects TRBV20-1 to TRBJ2-6, with D possibly matching TRBD2 (5 bases). Between the trimmed V and J ends, which lost 5 bases and 0 bases, there was a span of 11 bases. CDR3 size: 15 residues. CDR1 and CDR2 (germline): DFQATT, SNEGSKA (reference sequence). The CDR3 here is CSADGGFSGANVLTF. The DNA of the CDR3 is TGCAGTGCTGATGGAGGCTTCTCTGGGGCCAACGTCCTGACTTTC.

This clonotype was detected a few times. The rearrangement links TRBV4-2 to TRBJ2-3, with unresolved D. CDR3 length: 14 amino acids. Trimming removed 0 bases at V and 1 base at J, with 5 bases between. Germline CDR1 is LGHNA and CDR2 is YNFKEQ. DNA for the CDR3: TGTGCCAGCAGCCAAGATGGTGGCACAGATACGCAGTATTTT. It specifies CASSQDGGTDTQYF.

This clonotype occurred a few times. The gene calls are TRBV7-2 and TRBJ2-6, with unresolved D. V lost 2 bases and J 0 bases, leaving 8 bases between the germline ends. This CDR3 contains 16 residues. Looked up from germline, CDR1 is SGHTA and CDR2 is FQGNSA. CDR3 nucleotides: TGTGCCAGCAGCTTAATGGCCACCTCTGGGGCCAACGTCCTGACTTTC. Translating gives CASSLMATSGANVLTF.